The rows below give T cell receptor beta chains drawn from one sample of a study of identical twins. MiXCR, run by TCRdb on the 5' RACE reads, gives a single entry per CDR3 protein. The sample consists of about 470,000 distinct CDR3 sequences, less than 25% of them appearing once. This same sample was also part of a study on T cells expressing NK-cell markers.

The sequenced material came from CD4+ T cells sorted from blood. These receptors all come from a young woman in good health. Both conserved end residues are part of each CDR3. A D gene is named only where the DNA matches it firmly. Only some rows state a clone size, as once, few, many or a class for expanded clones.

v_gene: TRBV7-6
d_gene: TRBD2
abundance: NA
j_gene: TRBJ2-1
CDR3nt: TGTGCCAGCAGCACTACGGGGGGTAGCACCTACAATGAGCAGTTCTTC
CDR3aa: CASSTTGGSTYNEQFF

v_gene: TRBV11-2
d_gene: NA
abundance: NA
j_gene: TRBJ2-5
CDR3nt: TGTGCCAGCAGCTTAGCGCCCAGGGCCTGGGAGACCCAGTACTTC
CDR3aa: CASSLAPRAWETQYF

v_gene: TRBV28
d_gene: NA
abundance: NA
j_gene: TRBJ2-1
CDR3nt: TGTGCCAGCAGTTCGGTGGCCCTACCCCATGAGCAGTTCTTC
CDR3aa: CASSSVALPHEQFF

v_gene: TRBV6-5
d_gene: NA
abundance: NA
j_gene: TRBJ2-1
CDR3nt: TGTGCCAGCAGTTACTGGGAGACTTCCTACAATGAGCAGTTCTTC
CDR3aa: CASSYWETSYNEQFF

v_gene: TRBV27
d_gene: TRBD1
abundance: NA
j_gene: TRBJ1-1
CDR3nt: TGTGCCAGCAGTTTATCGAACCCACTATGGACAGGGGGGATGATTGAAGCTTTCTTT
CDR3aa: CASSLSNPLWTGGMIEAFF

v_gene: TRBV24-1
d_gene: TRBD1
abundance: few
j_gene: TRBJ2-1
CDR3nt: TGTGCCACCAGTGACTGGGACAGCAACAATGAGCAGTTCTTC
CDR3aa: CATSDWDSNNEQFF

v_gene: TRBV20-1
d_gene: TRBD2
abundance: NA
j_gene: TRBJ2-5
CDR3nt: TGCAGTGCTAGAGATTTGACTAGCCCGAAAGAGACCCAGTACTTC
CDR3aa: CSARDLTSPKETQYF

v_gene: TRBV3-1
d_gene: TRBD2
abundance: NA
j_gene: TRBJ2-1
CDR3nt: TGTGCCAGCAGCCCCTACTTAGCGGGGGGGCGAAATGAGCAGTTCTTC
CDR3aa: CASSPYLAGGRNEQFF

v_gene: TRBV20-1
d_gene: NA
abundance: few
j_gene: TRBJ2-5
CDR3nt: TGCAGTGCCAAAGAACCCCCGAGGGTGGAGAGAGAGACCCAGTACTTC
CDR3aa: CSAKEPPRVERETQYF

v_gene: TRBV20-1
d_gene: TRBD1
abundance: NA
j_gene: TRBJ1-1
CDR3nt: TGCAGTGCTAATCCGAAGGGGGCTCGAACTGAAGCTTTCTTT
CDR3aa: CSANPKGARTEAFF

v_gene: TRBV9
d_gene: NA
abundance: few
j_gene: TRBJ2-3
CDR3nt: TGTGCCAGCAGCGTAGATTTGGGCACAGATACGCAGTATTTT
CDR3aa: CASSVDLGTDTQYF

v_gene: TRBV7-9
d_gene: NA
abundance: NA
j_gene: TRBJ2-7
CDR3nt: TGTGCCAGCAGCTTATCACTAACGCGCGAGCAGTACTTC
CDR3aa: CASSLSLTREQYF

v_gene: TRBV7-3
d_gene: TRBD1
abundance: NA
j_gene: TRBJ2-7
CDR3nt: TGTGCCAGCAGCAAGGGGGCATCCTACGAGCAGTACTTC
CDR3aa: CASSKGASYEQYF

v_gene: TRBV10-3
d_gene: NA
abundance: few
j_gene: TRBJ2-2
CDR3nt: TGTGCCACCCTAGTTTCCGGGGAGCTGTTTTTT
CDR3aa: CATLVSGELFF

v_gene: TRBV5-5
d_gene: TRBD1
abundance: NA
j_gene: TRBJ2-1
CDR3nt: TGTGCCAGCAGCAGACAGGGTAGGGAGCAGTTCTTC
CDR3aa: CASSRQGREQFF

v_gene: TRBV5-8
d_gene: NA
abundance: few
j_gene: TRBJ2-3
CDR3nt: TGTGCCAGCAACCTAGACATCACAGATACGCAGTATTTT
CDR3aa: CASNLDITDTQYF

v_gene: TRBV3-1
d_gene: TRBD1
abundance: NA
j_gene: TRBJ1-6
CDR3nt: TGTGCCAGCAGCCGGCCAGGGGGCTCTGATTCACCCCTCCACTTT
CDR3aa: CASSRPGGSDSPLHF

v_gene: TRBV20-1
d_gene: NA
abundance: few
j_gene: TRBJ2-7
CDR3nt: TGCAGTGCTAGAGTTGTAGGGTCCGAGCAGTACTTC
CDR3aa: CSARVVGSEQYF

v_gene: TRBV20-1
d_gene: NA
abundance: few
j_gene: TRBJ2-1
CDR3nt: TGCAGTGCTAGTAGTGGGGCCAATGAGCAGTTCTTC
CDR3aa: CSASSGANEQFF

v_gene: TRBV29-1
d_gene: NA
abundance: NA
j_gene: TRBJ2-2
CDR3nt: TGCAGCGTTGAAACCGGGGAGCTGTTTTTT
CDR3aa: CSVETGELFF

v_gene: TRBV9
d_gene: TRBD1
abundance: NA
j_gene: TRBJ1-1
CDR3nt: TGTGCCAGCAACGGGGGACAGCTCGACGCTGAAGCTTTCTTT
CDR3aa: CASNGGQLDAEAFF

v_gene: TRBV15
d_gene: NA
abundance: many
j_gene: TRBJ1-2
CDR3nt: TGTGCCACCAGCAGAGATGGGGCAGGCTATGGCTACACCTTC
CDR3aa: CATSRDGAGYGYTF

v_gene: TRBV12-3/TRBV12-4
d_gene: NA
abundance: NA
j_gene: TRBJ1-5
CDR3nt: TGTGCCAGCAGTTTAGGGGGCCGGGAGCCCCAGCATTTT
CDR3aa: CASSLGGREPQHF

v_gene: TRBV5-1
d_gene: NA
abundance: few
j_gene: TRBJ2-5
CDR3nt: TGCGCCAGCAGCTTGGAACAGCTTCAGGAGACCCAGTACTTC
CDR3aa: CASSLEQLQETQYF

v_gene: TRBV5-1
d_gene: TRBD2
abundance: few
j_gene: TRBJ2-3
CDR3nt: TGCGCCAGCAGCTTGGGTCGGGGGGGTTTAACGGATACGCAGTATTTT
CDR3aa: CASSLGRGGLTDTQYF

v_gene: TRBV24-1
d_gene: NA
abundance: NA
j_gene: TRBJ2-1
CDR3nt: TGTGCCACCAGTGATTCGGGGGCCGATGAGCAGTTCTTC
CDR3aa: CATSDSGADEQFF

v_gene: TRBV20-1
d_gene: NA
abundance: few
j_gene: TRBJ2-5
CDR3nt: TGCAGTGCTAGAGAGAGGACTGGACGGGGGTGGACCCAGTACTTC
CDR3aa: CSARERTGRGWTQYF

v_gene: TRBV2
d_gene: NA
abundance: NA
j_gene: TRBJ2-3
CDR3nt: TGTGCCAGCAGGGTCGCCAGGCCTTCTAGCACAGATACGCAGTATTTT
CDR3aa: CASRVARPSSTDTQYF

v_gene: TRBV5-1
d_gene: TRBD1
abundance: few
j_gene: TRBJ2-2
CDR3nt: TGCGCCAGCAGCCCGGGACAGGGAGGTCCCGGGGAGCTGTTTTTT
CDR3aa: CASSPGQGGPGELFF

v_gene: TRBV6-5
d_gene: TRBD1
abundance: NA
j_gene: TRBJ1-5
CDR3nt: TGTGCCAGCAGGTATACACCGGGACAGGGGAATCAGCCCCAGCATTTT
CDR3aa: CASRYTPGQGNQPQHF

v_gene: TRBV7-9
d_gene: NA
abundance: once
j_gene: TRBJ1-2
CDR3nt: TGTGCCGGCAGCTCAGGTGGCAGCTACCTCCACACCTTC
CDR3aa: CAGSSGGSYLHTF

v_gene: TRBV6-1
d_gene: NA
abundance: few
j_gene: TRBJ2-7
CDR3nt: TGTGCCAGCACCCTCTACCAGGGGACTGGGAAGCAGTACTTC
CDR3aa: CASTLYQGTGKQYF

v_gene: TRBV7-9
d_gene: TRBD1
abundance: NA
j_gene: TRBJ1-2
CDR3nt: TGTGCCAGCAGCTTAGAAGGAGACAGGGTGAATGGCTACACCTTC
CDR3aa: CASSLEGDRVNGYTF

v_gene: TRBV5-5
d_gene: NA
abundance: NA
j_gene: TRBJ2-7
CDR3nt: TGTGCCAGCAGCTCCCCCCCGGGACACGACTACGAGCAGTACTTC
CDR3aa: CASSSPPGHDYEQYF

v_gene: TRBV6-5
d_gene: NA
abundance: few
j_gene: TRBJ2-3
CDR3nt: TGTGCCAGCAGTTGGGCGGGGAAAGATACGCAGTATTTT
CDR3aa: CASSWAGKDTQYF

v_gene: TRBV10-3
d_gene: TRBD1
abundance: few
j_gene: TRBJ1-2
CDR3nt: TGTGCCACCATAGACAGGGTAAAACATGGCTACACCTTC
CDR3aa: CATIDRVKHGYTF

v_gene: TRBV4-3
d_gene: TRBD2
abundance: NA
j_gene: TRBJ2-1
CDR3nt: TGCGCCAGCAGCCAAGATATAGGGACTAGAAAGGACAATGAGCAGTTCTTC
CDR3aa: CASSQDIGTRKDNEQFF

v_gene: TRBV6-1
d_gene: NA
abundance: few
j_gene: TRBJ2-1
CDR3nt: TGTGCCAGCAGTGCCCGACTAGACTCCTACAATGAGCAGTTCTTC
CDR3aa: CASSARLDSYNEQFF

v_gene: TRBV10-3
d_gene: NA
abundance: NA
j_gene: TRBJ2-7
CDR3nt: TGTGCCATCACCGAGGGGCAGGGAAGGAACGAGCAGTACTTC
CDR3aa: CAITEGQGRNEQYF

v_gene: TRBV29-1
d_gene: NA
abundance: NA
j_gene: TRBJ1-4
CDR3nt: TGCAGCGCCACGTTTTCAACTAATGAAAAACTGTTTTTT
CDR3aa: CSATFSTNEKLFF

v_gene: TRBV19
d_gene: NA
abundance: NA
j_gene: TRBJ1-5
CDR3nt: TGTGCCAGTAGTCCACATCCGGGACGGTTTAGCAATCAGCCCCAGCATTTT
CDR3aa: CASSPHPGRFSNQPQHF

v_gene: TRBV6-2/TRBV6-3
d_gene: NA
abundance: NA
j_gene: TRBJ2-3
CDR3nt: TGTGCCAGCAGGGTTGCGACAGATACGCAGTATTTT
CDR3aa: CASRVATDTQYF

v_gene: TRBV5-4
d_gene: NA
abundance: few
j_gene: TRBJ1-2
CDR3nt: TGTGCCAGCAGCTTGGGAGGGGCAGAGATCACCTATGGCTACACCTTC
CDR3aa: CASSLGGAEITYGYTF

v_gene: TRBV7-3
d_gene: NA
abundance: NA
j_gene: TRBJ2-3
CDR3nt: TGTGCCAGCAGCTCGACAGCCAGGTTCGATACGCAGTATTTT
CDR3aa: CASSSTARFDTQYF

v_gene: TRBV20-1
d_gene: NA
abundance: few
j_gene: TRBJ2-7
CDR3nt: TGCAGTGCTAGATCGCCAGCACTACGTGGCGAGCAGTACTTC
CDR3aa: CSARSPALRGEQYF

v_gene: TRBV20-1
d_gene: TRBD1
abundance: NA
j_gene: TRBJ2-7
CDR3nt: TGCAGTGCTGTTAATAGACAGGGGGCGGGAGAGCAGTACTTC
CDR3aa: CSAVNRQGAGEQYF

v_gene: TRBV20-1
d_gene: NA
abundance: few
j_gene: TRBJ2-2
CDR3nt: TGCAGTGCTAGTGGAGGGAGTGACACCGGGGAGCTGTTTTTT
CDR3aa: CSASGGSDTGELFF

v_gene: TRBV2
d_gene: NA
abundance: NA
j_gene: TRBJ1-5
CDR3nt: TGTGCCAGCAGTGGGCCCTTGGGAAGCAATCAGCCCCAGCATTTT
CDR3aa: CASSGPLGSNQPQHF

v_gene: TRBV7-3
d_gene: TRBD2
abundance: NA
j_gene: TRBJ2-1
CDR3nt: TGTGCCAGCAGCTTATTCGGGGGGGCCATCAATGAGCAGTTCTTC
CDR3aa: CASSLFGGAINEQFF

v_gene: TRBV11-3
d_gene: NA
abundance: NA
j_gene: TRBJ2-3
CDR3nt: TGTGCCAGCAGCTTAGGGAGACTGTCAGATACGCAGTATTTT
CDR3aa: CASSLGRLSDTQYF

v_gene: TRBV2
d_gene: NA
abundance: few
j_gene: TRBJ2-1
CDR3nt: TGTGCCACCCTTGCCGGCCTAAACAATGAGCAGTTCTTC
CDR3aa: CATLAGLNNEQFF